Below, 24 T cell receptor beta chains from the same sample are listed, as sequenced in a study of blood T cell repertoires in COVID-19. Assay used: immunoSEQ multiplex PCR; TCRdb lists only in-frame clones, some missing. This table holds 120,000 or so clones, roughly 88% found once. Sequencing used peripheral blood. All receptors derive from a man aged 45-65 years with acute or convalescent COVID-19.

The CDR3 is CASSYSELTGNTIYF. In DNA form, the CDR3 reads TGTGCCAGCAGTTACTCGGAGCTTACTGGAAACACCATATATTTT. This sequence joins TRBV6-6 and TRBJ1-3; D gene uncertain. Germline CDR1 MNHNY, CDR2 SVGAGI (reference sequence). The CDR3 length is 15 residues. Trimming left V 0 bases short and J 2 bases short, with 8 bases between.

CDR3 residues: CASSQAGQGGNTIYF. The CDR3 nucleotides read TGTGCCAGCAGCCAAGCGGGACAGGGTGGAAACACCATATATTTT. The chain carries TRBV3-1 (or the pseudogene TRBV3-2) and TRBJ1-3; 9 bases are a match to TRBD1. From germline, CDR1 is LGHDT and CDR2 YNNKEL (reference sequence). Trimming cost V 1 base and J 3 bases; bases outside gene matches: 1. The CDR3 spans 15 residues.

The chain recombines TRBV11-2 with TRBJ2-7; 10 nucleotides line up with TRBD2. CDR1 and CDR2 (germline): SGHAT, FQNNGV. J was trimmed by 1 base and V by 6 bases; bases with no gene match: 9. The CDR3 extends over 16 amino acids. The chain's CDR3 is CASRPLAGPPSYEQYF. The CDR3 bases are TGTGCCAGCAGACCACTAGCGGGGCCACCATCCTACGAGCAGTACTTC.

V and J are TRBV19 and TRBJ2-3, with D possibly matching TRBD1 (5 bases). Trimming took off 0 bases at V and 1 base at J, with 8 bases between the two ends. This CDR3 spans 15 amino acids. Germline assignment: CDR1 LNHDA and CDR2 SQIVND (reference sequence). The CDR3 DNA reads TGTGCCAGTAGTATAGAAGGGGCAGGCACAGATACGCAGTATTTT. The encoded protein is CASSIEGAGTDTQYF. Using reference TRBV19 and TRBJ2-3 for the parts outside the CDR3, the full variable domain is DGGITQSPKYLFRKEGQNVTLSCEQNLNHDAMYWYRQDPGQGLRLIYYSQIVNDFQKGDIAEGYSVSREKKESFPLTVTSAQKNPTAFYLCASSIEGAGTDTQYFGPGTRLTVL.

The V and J genes are TRBV21-1 and TRBJ2-6; whether TRBD2, the table's D call, matches the DNA was not checked. TRBV21-1 is described as a pseudogene. The CDR3 extends over 18 amino acids. The CDR3 DNA follows: TGTGCCAGCAGCAAAGGAGGTAGCGGAGTCTCTGGGGCCAACGTCCTGACTTTC. Its translation is CASSKGGSGVSGANVLTF.

The chain employs TRBV12-5 and TRBJ2-5, with unresolved D. This CDR3 has 13 residues. Trimming took 9 bases from V and 2 from J, leaving 13 bases between them. In germline, CDR1 is LGHNT, CDR2 FRNRAP. The chain's CDR3 is CASLPGPQETQYF. CDR3 DNA: TGTGCTAGCCTGCCAGGCCCTCAAGAGACCCAGTACTTC.

As for this clone: Other DNA sequences from this sample encode an identical CDR3 as well. The chain recombines TRBV10-3 with TRBJ1-4; maybe TRBD1 (6 bases). CDR3 size: 13 residues. From germline, CDR1 is ENHRY and CDR2 SYGVKD. The ends were cut back, 4 bases at V and 8 bases at J, with 11 bases in the middle. CDR3 nucleotides: TGTGCCATCAGTGCAGGGGTAGGAGAAAAACTGTTTTTT. It codes for CAISAGVGEKLFF.

As DNA, the CDR3 is TGTGCCAGCAGTGTAGACAGGGGAGGGAGCACTGAAGCTTTCTTT. It codes for CASSVDRGGSTEAFF. The V gene is TRBV27, the J gene TRBJ1-1, with 8 bases lining up with TRBD1. This CDR3 is 15 amino acids long. The V segment lost 5 bases and the J segment 4 bases; nucleotides outside the gene matches: 9. Germline CDR1 MNHEY, CDR2 SMNVEV (reference sequence).

A remark on this clone: At one end the junction does not follow the germline gene, possibly because of a read error. V usage is TRBV3-1 (or the pseudogene TRBV3-2) and J usage is TRBJ2-1; a possible D gene is TRBD1 (6 bases). CDR1 and CDR2 from the germline V gene are LGHDT and YNNKEL (reference sequence). The CDR3 spans 15 residues. The CDR3 region is CASSPYETGHNKQFF. Written as DNA, the CDR3 is TGTGCCAGCAGCCCTTACGAGACAGGCCACAATAAGCAGTTCTTC.

The chain couples TRBV5-6 to TRBJ2-3; D is perhaps TRBD2 (5 bases). The CDR3 spans 16 residues. Germline assignment: CDR1 SGHDT and CDR2 YYEEEE. Trimming took 4 bases from V and 1 from J, leaving 16 bases between them. The DNA of the CDR3 is TGTGCCAGCAGCAGAATCCCTACAGCGGGCACAGATACGCAGTATTTT. Its protein is CASSRIPTAGTDTQYF.

V usage is TRBV18 and J usage is TRBJ2-5; 9 nucleotides align to TRBD2. The germline CDR1 and CDR2 sequences are KGHSH and LQKENI. The CDR3 sequence is 17 residues long. V gave up 1 base and J gave up 2 bases; unmatched junction bases: 8. This chain's CDR3 is CASSPLGLAGIQETQYF. The CDR3 DNA follows: TGTGCCAGCTCACCACTCGGGCTAGCGGGGATACAAGAGACCCAGTACTTC.

The V gene is TRBV2, the J gene TRBJ1-3; D is uncertain. Trimming took off 1 base at V and 0 bases at J, with 4 bases between the two ends. There are 14 residues in the CDR3. The germline CDR1 and CDR2 sequences are SNHLY and FYNNEI. CDR3 nucleotides: TGTGCCAGCAGTGAAGACAACTCTGGAAACACCATATATTTT. It yields the protein CASSEDNSGNTIYF.

The rearrangement uses TRBV19 and TRBJ2-5; 7 bases map to TRBD1. The germline V gene encodes CDR1 LNHDA and CDR2 SQIVND (reference sequence). The CDR3 runs to 15 residues. V gave up 3 bases and J gave up 5 bases; unmatched junction bases: 9. CDR3 protein: CASSIYRGSGETQYF. CDR3 DNA: TGTGCCAGTAGTATTTACAGGGGCTCAGGGGAGACCCAGTACTTC.

V and J are TRBV11-3 and TRBJ2-7, with 7 bases lining up with TRBD2. Per the germline V gene, CDR1 is SGHNT and CDR2 is YENEEA. This CDR3 contains 13 residues. The V segment lost 5 bases and the J segment 9 bases; nucleotides outside the gene matches: 10. In nucleotides, the CDR3 is TGTGCCAGCAGCCCCCAGGGAGGGGTGGGGCAGTACTTC. As protein: CASSPQGGVGQYF.

The chain carries TRBV5-6 and TRBJ1-1; the match to TRBD1 covers 7 bases. CDR3 length: 15 residues. Germline lookup yields CDR1 SGHDT and CDR2 YYEEEE. The ends lost 4 bases at V and 5 bases at J; junction bases unmatched: 11. The CDR3: CASSPGSGRGTEAFF. The CDR3 bases are TGTGCCAGCAGCCCGGGTTCAGGCAGGGGGACTGAAGCTTTCTTT.

The V and J genes are TRBV29-1 and TRBJ1-2; a weak D match, TRBD1 (5 bases). V was clipped by 3 bases and J by 8 bases, with 13 bases between them. The germline V gene encodes CDR1 SQVTM and CDR2 ANQGSEA. The CDR3 runs to 12 residues. The CDR3 coding sequence is TGCAGCGTTGACCGGGGGGTGTACGGCTACACCTTC. Translation gives CSVDRGVYGYTF.

The genes are TRBV7-8 and TRBJ1-5; D call uncertain. The CDR3 is 13 residues long. The V gene lost 5 bases and the J gene lost 5 bases, with 10 bases spanning the gap. Germline CDR1 SGHVS, CDR2 FQNEAQ. CDR3: CASSGRIDQPQHF. The DNA for the CDR3 is TGTGCCAGCAGCGGTAGAATCGATCAGCCCCAGCATTTT.

The chain has TRBV21-1 and TRBJ2-7; TRBD1 is the table's D call and was not checked against the DNA. TRBV21-1 is marked as a pseudogene. The CDR3 covers 19 residues. The CDR3 protein is CASSKERGQSPLCSYEQYF. The CDR3 DNA follows: TGTGCCAGCAGCAAAGAGAGGGGACAATCTCCCCTTTGCTCCTACGAGCAGTACTTC.

The chain joins TRBV6-5 to TRBJ2-5, with 7 bases that match TRBD1. Germline-derived CDR1 and CDR2 are MNHEY and SVGAGI. The V gene end was trimmed by 4 bases and the J gene end by 2 bases; junction bases not matched to a gene: 10. This CDR3 region has 16 residues. As DNA, the CDR3 is TGTGCCAGCAGTTCCCCCTCTCGACAGGGTCAAGAGACCCAGTACTTC. Its translation is CASSSPSRQGQETQYF.

This rearrangement joins TRBV25-1 to TRBJ1-6; D remains unclear. V was pared by 0 bases and J by 5 bases, with 8 bases between. The CDR3 contains 15 residues. CDR1 and CDR2 from the germline V gene are MGHDK and SYGVNS. The CDR3 protein is CASSEYRGDNSPLHF. DNA of the CDR3: TGTGCCAGCAGTGAATATCGGGGTGATAATTCACCCCTCCACTTT.

The V and J genes are TRBV9 and TRBJ2-2; no firm D call. The CDR3 extends over 15 amino acids. The V and J ends lost 0 bases and 4 bases respectively, with 10 bases between them. Germline CDR1 is SGDLS and CDR2 is YYNGEE. CDR3 residues: CASSVGGTGTGELFF. The CDR3 DNA is TGTGCCAGCAGCGTAGGAGGTACCGGCACCGGGGAGCTGTTTTTT.

The chain employs TRBV5-4 and TRBJ1-4; 12 bases are a match to TRBD1. Germline values: CDR1 SGHNT, CDR2 YYREEE (reference sequence). This CDR3 has 15 amino acids. The V and J ends lost 1 base and 8 bases, in that order; junction bases with no gene match: 3. The CDR3 nucleotides read TGTGCCAGCAGCTTGAGGGGGACAGGGGGCGAAAAACTGTTTTTT. Encoded protein: CASSLRGTGGEKLFF. The full variable domain, with the rest looked up from reference TRBV5-4 and TRBJ1-4, is ETGVTQSPTHLIKTRGQQVTLRCSSQSGHNTVSWYQQALGQGPQFIFQYYREEENGRGNFPPRFSGLQFPNYSSELNVNALELDDSALYLCASSLRGTGGEKLFFGSGTQLSVL.

The V and J genes are TRBV2 and TRBJ2-7, with TRBD1 matching 10 bases. This CDR3 is built from 15 residues. V lost 5 bases and J lost 1; bases outside the gene matches: 5. Germline loops: CDR1 SNHLY, CDR2 FYNNEI. Here the CDR3 reads CASSTGTGASYEQYF. Written as DNA, the CDR3 is TGTGCCAGCAGTACCGGGACAGGGGCTTCCTACGAGCAGTACTTC.

This sequence joins TRBV5-5 and TRBJ2-1; D not resolved. CDR3 length: 14 amino acids. Germline assignment: CDR1 SGHKS and CDR2 YYEKEE (reference sequence). V dropped 4 bases and J dropped 2 bases, with 10 bases sitting between them. CDR3 region: CASSLFSPYNEQFF. For the CDR3, the DNA is TGTGCCAGCAGCCTCTTTAGCCCCTACAATGAGCAGTTCTTC.